Reported below is one T cell receptor (beta chain). V was trimmed by 4 bases and J by 6 bases, leaving 18 bases between them. CDR1 and CDR2 (germline): SGHKS, YYEKEE (reference sequence). This CDR3 comprises 15 residues. The data were obtained in a study of blood T cell repertoires in COVID-19. Study at large: Sites across the United States, Italy and Spain contributed samples from acute and convalescent COVID-19.

Profiled with immunoSEQ multiplex PCR; TCRdb holds only in-frame clones, not every one. The sample has about 200,000 clones; more than 70% are singletons. Sequenced material: PBMCs or T cells enriched from blood (not recorded which). The TCR originated in a woman between 18 and 29 years old who had recovered from COVID-19. This chain uses TRBV5-5 with TRBJ2-3; TRBD1 might be the D (5 bases). CDR3 loop: CASSPGFLGVDTQYF. CDR3 DNA: TGTGCCAGCAGCCCAGGGTTCCTCGGAGTGGATACGCAGTATTTT.